The 18 T cell receptor beta chains reported below all come from one sample, sequenced in a study of T cell repertoires in cytomegalovirus infection. For these TCRs, the target antigens are not known. TCRdb reprocessed the reads with MiXCR, giving one entry per CDR3 protein. The sample includes about 830,000 distinct CDR3 sequences, less than 35% seen only once; the top ten take under 15%. The sequencing used cultured CD8+ T cells from PBMCs, collected from culture after CMV antigen stimulation. These receptors were obtained from a human donor in good health (CMV status not recorded). Some clones in this sample may be carry-over from other donors' samples.

The sample holds a few counts of this clonotype. This sequence joins TRBV28 and TRBJ1-6; 7 nucleotides line up with TRBD1. The trim removed 6 bases at V and 7 bases at J, leaving 9 bases unmatched. CDR3 length equals 15 residues. The germline CDR1 and CDR2 sequences are MDHEN and SYDVKM. The CDR3 DNA reads as TGTGCCAGCAGCTCTAGGGGGACAGTGAATTCACCCCTCCACTTT. The encoded protein is CASSSRGTVNSPLHF.

This clonotype was observed a handful of times. V and J are TRBV6-1 and TRBJ1-1; TRBD1 is a possible D gene (6 bases). Germline V gene sequence: CDR1 MNHNS, CDR2 SASEGT. There are 13 residues in the CDR3. Trimming shortened V by 7 bases and J by 5 bases, and 14 bases separated the two germline ends. CDR3 in DNA: TGTGCCAGCATGAGAGGGGGAGGGACTGAAGCTTTCTTT. Translating gives CASMRGGGTEAFF.

The chain carries TRBV5-1 and TRBJ2-1; 10 positions match TRBD1. The CDR3 is 17 amino acids. The germline CDR1 and CDR2 sequences are SGHRS and YFSETQ. After removal of 4 bases from V and 5 bases from J, the junction contained 12 bases not matched to a gene. In DNA form, the CDR3 reads TGCGCCAGCAGCGATACCGCCGGGACAGGGGTCGACAATGAGCAGTTCTTC. Residues: CASSDTAGTGVDNEQFF.

The chain uses TRBV27 and TRBJ2-1; 7 nucleotides align to TRBD2. V was clipped by 6 bases and J by 3 bases; unmatched bases: 8. The germline V gene encodes CDR1 MNHEY and CDR2 SMNVEV (reference sequence). This CDR3 contains 15 residues. CDR3 in amino acids: CASRPEASGYNEQFF. CDR3 DNA: TGTGCCAGCAGACCGGAGGCTAGCGGCTACAATGAGCAGTTCTTC.

This clonotype came up once. The V and J genes are TRBV5-6 and TRBJ2-7, with 7 bases lining up with TRBD1. The germline V gene encodes CDR1 SGHDT and CDR2 YYEEEE. J lost 6 bases, V lost 5 bases, and 8 bases had no gene match. The CDR3 runs to 13 residues. CDR3 sequence reads: CASRSLGGREQYV. The CDR3 coding sequence is TGTGCCAGCAGGTCACTAGGGGGCCGCGAGCAGTACGTC.

This clonotype was detected a few times. The V and J genes are TRBV20-1 and TRBJ2-5, with D possibly being TRBD1 or TRBD2 (6 bases each). Germline assignment: CDR1 DFQATT and CDR2 SNEGSKA (reference sequence). The CDR3 has 15 amino acids. V was pared by 4 bases and J by 4 bases, with 19 bases between. The CDR3 sequence: CSATATGGVGETQYF. CDR3 DNA: TGCAGTGCTACCGCAACCGGGGGCGTCGGAGAGACCCAGTACTTC.

This clonotype occurred once. The J gene is TRBJ2-5, the V gene TRBV13, with D unclear. The CDR3 totals 17 residues. The germline V gene has CDR1 PRHDT and CDR2 FYEKMQ (reference sequence). Trimming left V 5 bases short and J 5 bases short, with 24 bases between. This CDR3 is CASSHSTGGRRRETQYF. The CDR3 nucleotides are TGTGCCAGCAGCCATTCCACCGGCGGACGTCGTCGGGAGACCCAGTACTTC.

The CDR3 nucleotides are TGTGCCAGCTCTAGCGGGGGGAACTACAATGAGCAGTTCTTC. It codes for CASSSGGNYNEQFF. The chain carries TRBV7-4 and TRBJ2-1; the match to TRBD2 covers 11 bases. CDR3 length equals 14 residues. Germline trimming cut 8 bases from V and 3 bases from J; bases unmatched to any gene: 3. Per the germline V gene, CDR1 is SGHVT and CDR2 is SQSDAQ. The full variable domain, rest sourced from reference TRBV7-4 and TRBJ2-1, is GAGVSQSPRYKVAKRGRDVALRCDSISGHVTLYWYRQTLGQGSEVLTYSQSDAQRDKSGRPSGRFSAERPERSVSTLKIQRTEQGDSAVYLCASSSGGNYNEQFFGPGTRLTVL.

This clonotype was seen only a few times. The chain is built from TRBV19 and TRBJ1-2; D call uncertain. Trimming stripped 3 bases from V and 8 bases from J, with 10 bases between. CDR3 length: 12 amino acids. CDR1 and CDR2 from the germline V gene are LNHDA and SQIVND (reference sequence). The DNA for the CDR3 is TGTGCCAGTAGTATGGGAAGTGGCGGCTACACCTTC. This encodes CASSMGSGGYTF.

The rearrangement uses TRBV6-4 and TRBJ1-6, with a weak D call TRBD1 (5 bases). The CDR3 consists of 13 residues. Germline-derived CDR1 and CDR2 are MRHNA and SNTAGT. V was cut by 3 bases and J by 10 bases, with 10 bases left in between. CDR3 DNA sequence: TGTGCCAGCAGTGAGGGGCAGGGATCACCCCTCCACTTT. It yields the protein CASSEGQGSPLHF.

This clonotype turned up a few times. In DNA form, the CDR3 reads TGTGCCAGCAGCATAGAAGGGGAAACTCCCACCCTTGGAAACACCATATATTTT. Translating it yields CASSIEGETPTLGNTIYF. V usage is TRBV5-4 and J usage is TRBJ1-3; TRBD1 is a possible D gene (5 bases). The CDR3 has 18 amino acids. Trimming removed 4 bases from V and 3 bases from J, with 23 bases in between. Germline CDR1 reads SGHNT; CDR2 reads YYREEE (reference sequence). The full variable domain, completed using reference TRBV5-4 and TRBJ1-3, is ETGVTQSPTHLIKTRGQQVTLRCSSQSGHNTVSWYQQALGQGPQFIFQYYREEENGRGNFPPRFSGLQFPNYSSELNVNALELDDSALYLCASSIEGETPTLGNTIYFGEGSWLTVV.

In this sample, this clonotype turned up a few times. This chain connects TRBV18 to TRBJ2-2; D unclear. V shed 3 bases and J shed 3 bases, with 8 bases lying between them. Germline CDR1 is KGHSH and CDR2 is LQKENI. This CDR3 has 14 amino acids. CDR3 region: CASSPEADTGELFF. The CDR3 bases are TGTGCCAGCTCACCTGAGGCGGACACCGGGGAGCTGTTTTTT. Drawing the rest from reference TRBV18 and TRBJ2-2, the complete variable domain is NAGVMQNPRHLVRRRGQEARLRCSPMKGHSHVYWYRQLPEEGLKFMVYLQKENIIDESGMPKERFSAEFPKEGPSILRIQQVVRGDSAAYFCASSPEADTGELFFGEGSRLTVL.

Ten or more counts support this clonotype. This sequence joins TRBV6-2 or TRBV6-3 and TRBJ1-5, with a possible D match to TRBD1 (6 bases). V lost 6 bases, J lost 6 bases, and 9 bases lay in between. The germline CDR1 and CDR2 sequences are MNHEY and SVGEGT. This CDR3 contains 12 residues. In DNA form, the CDR3 reads TGTGCCAGCAGCTACAGGGTTCAGCCCCAGCATTTT. This sequence encodes CASSYRVQPQHF.

This chain joins TRBV12-3 or TRBV12-4 and TRBJ2-1; maybe TRBD1 (5 bases). The CDR3 loop spans 17 amino acids. Deletions cut 0 bases from V and 4 bases from J, with 16 bases between. CDR3 residues: CASSLATGPRVYNEQFF. The CDR3 nucleotides read TGTGCCAGCAGTTTAGCCACAGGTCCTCGGGTATACAATGAGCAGTTCTTC.

This clonotype was seen more than once but under ten times. V usage is TRBV12-3 or TRBV12-4 and J usage is TRBJ2-5; D gene ambiguous. With 5 bases removed from V and 1 base from J, the gap between germline ends came to 11 bases. This CDR3 has 14 residues. DNA of the CDR3: TGTGCCAGCAGTCTAAACCCAAGCCAAGAGACCCAGTACTTC. It encodes CASSLNPSQETQYF.

As for this clonotype: One end of the junction is discordant with germline, which a read error may explain. The chain uses TRBV12-3 or TRBV12-4 and TRBJ2-1, with no clear D. This CDR3 is built from 13 residues. The CDR3 loop reads CASSLMGGDEQFF. CDR3 in DNA: TGTGCCAGCAGTTTAATGGGTGGGGATGAACAGTTCTTC.

The rearrangement links TRBV14 to TRBJ2-1; TRBD1 might be the D (5 bases). Germline V gene sequence: CDR1 SGHDN, CDR2 FVKESK. This CDR3 is built from 13 residues. V was clipped by 1 base and J by 8 bases, with 9 bases between them. The DNA for the CDR3 is TGTGCCAGCAGCCAAGCTTCAGGGTATGAGCAGTTCTTC. Amino acid sequence: CASSQASGYEQFF.

This chain links TRBV14 with TRBJ2-4; TRBD2 matches 7 bases. The junction had 12 bases not matched to a gene; V was cut back by 0 bases and J by 10 bases. The germline gives CDR1 SGHDN, CDR2 FVKESK. There are 16 residues in the CDR3. The CDR3 is CASSQDELARFGIQYF. As DNA, the CDR3 is TGTGCCAGCAGCCAAGATGAACTAGCGAGGTTCGGAATTCAGTACTTC.